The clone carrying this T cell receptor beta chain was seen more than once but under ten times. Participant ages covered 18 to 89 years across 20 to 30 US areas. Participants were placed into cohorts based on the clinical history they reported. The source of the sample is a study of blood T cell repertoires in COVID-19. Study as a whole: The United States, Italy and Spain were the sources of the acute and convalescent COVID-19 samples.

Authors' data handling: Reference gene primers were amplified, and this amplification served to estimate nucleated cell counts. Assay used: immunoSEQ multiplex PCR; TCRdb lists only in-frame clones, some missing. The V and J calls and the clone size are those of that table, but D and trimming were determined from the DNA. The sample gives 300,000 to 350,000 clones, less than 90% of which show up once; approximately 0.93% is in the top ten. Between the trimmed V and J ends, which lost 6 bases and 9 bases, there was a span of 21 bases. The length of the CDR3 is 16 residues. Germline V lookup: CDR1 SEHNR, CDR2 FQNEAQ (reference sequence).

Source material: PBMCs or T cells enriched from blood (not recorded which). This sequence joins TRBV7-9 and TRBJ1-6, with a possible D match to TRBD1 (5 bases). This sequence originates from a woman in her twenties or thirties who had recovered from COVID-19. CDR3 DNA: TGTGCCAGCAGTTCTCCCGCGGGGGGTTTGACTTCACCCCTCCACTTT. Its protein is CASSSPAGGLTSPLHF.